Listed below are T cell receptor beta chains from one sample, sequenced in a study of cytomegalovirus exposure and HLA in healthy donors. The table came from immunoSEQ multiplex PCR; TCRdb's copy has only in-frame clones and leaves some out. The sample carries some 120,000 clones, around 94% recorded once. Material: PBMCs. Receptor source: a woman aged 18-30 years in good health and CMV-seronegative. The CDR3 runs from the conserved cysteine through the conserved F or W. Fields, in order: V gene, clone size, J gene, D gene, CDR3 length, CDR3 DNA, CDR3 protein. D genes are given only for firm matches. Only some rows state a clone size, as once, few, many or a class for expanded clones.

V gene: TRBV28; clone size: -; J gene: TRBJ1-4; D gene: -; CDR3 length: 15; CDR3 DNA: TGTGCCAGCAGCCTAACCGGGACACTGAATGAAAAACTGTTTTTT; CDR3 protein: CASSLTGTLNEKLFF
V gene: TRBV28; clone size: -; J gene: TRBJ2-7; D gene: -; CDR3 length: 14; CDR3 DNA: TGTGCCAGCAGCATACAGACAGGTAGCTACGAGCAGTACTTC; CDR3 protein: CASSIQTGSYEQYF
V gene: TRBV11-1; clone size: -; J gene: TRBJ2-6; D gene: TRBD1; CDR3 length: 17; CDR3 DNA: TGTGCCAGCAGCTTAAGGACAGGGACGTCTGGGGCCAACGTCCTGACTTTC; CDR3 protein: CASSLRTGTSGANVLTF
V gene: TRBV27; clone size: -; J gene: TRBJ2-1; D gene: TRBD2; CDR3 length: 13; CDR3 DNA: TGTGCCAGCAGGGGGTCGACTAGCGGGACGCAGTTCTTC; CDR3 protein: CASRGSTSGTQFF
V gene: TRBV15; clone size: -; J gene: TRBJ1-5; D gene: -; CDR3 length: 16; CDR3 DNA: TGTGCCACCAGCAGAGATCTGAGAGCTGGCAATCAGCCCCAGCATTTT; CDR3 protein: CATSRDLRAGNQPQHF
V gene: TRBV5-6; clone size: -; J gene: TRBJ1-1; D gene: -; CDR3 length: 14; CDR3 DNA: TGTGCCAGCAGCTTTCGGGGTACCGGCACTGAAGCTTTCTTT; CDR3 protein: CASSFRGTGTEAFF
V gene: TRBV5-5; clone size: once; J gene: TRBJ1-2; D gene: -; CDR3 length: 14; CDR3 DNA: TGTGCCAGCAGCTTGGGGGAGGGAACCAGTGGCTACACCTTC; CDR3 protein: CASSLGEGTSGYTF
V gene: TRBV4-2; clone size: once; J gene: TRBJ1-1; D gene: -; CDR3 length: 16; CDR3 DNA: TGTGCCAGCAGCCAAGATGGAGGGACCCTGGCTACTGAAGCTTTCTTT; CDR3 protein: CASSQDGGTLATEAFF
V gene: TRBV7-3; clone size: -; J gene: TRBJ2-3; D gene: TRBD2; CDR3 length: 16; CDR3 DNA: TGTGCCAGCAGTTCCGGGGGCGGGAGGGCGACAGATACGCAGTATTTT; CDR3 protein: CASSSGGGRATDTQYF
V gene: TRBV5-4; clone size: -; J gene: TRBJ2-7; D gene: TRBD2; CDR3 length: 13; CDR3 DNA: TGTGCCACCCAAGCGGGAGGGAGTAACGAGCAGTACTTC; CDR3 protein: CATQAGGSNEQYF
V gene: TRBV6-1; clone size: once; J gene: TRBJ1-6; D gene: TRBD1; CDR3 length: 15; CDR3 DNA: TGTGCCAGCAGTGAAGGGACAGGGTGGAATTCACCCCTCCACTTT; CDR3 protein: CASSEGTGWNSPLHF
V gene: TRBV27; clone size: -; J gene: TRBJ1-5; D gene: -; CDR3 length: 18; CDR3 DNA: TGTGCCAGCAGTTTATCATTCCCCCCCGGGAGAGGCAATCAGCCCCAGCATTTT; CDR3 protein: CASSLSFPPGRGNQPQHF
V gene: TRBV6-1; clone size: -; J gene: TRBJ1-1; D gene: -; CDR3 length: 12; CDR3 DNA: TGTGCCAGCAGCTGGGACAAAGGAGAAGCTTTCTTT; CDR3 protein: CASSWDKGEAFF
V gene: TRBV7-9; clone size: -; J gene: TRBJ1-2; D gene: -; CDR3 length: 10; CDR3 DNA: TGTGCCAGCTCCCGGTATGGCTACACCTTC; CDR3 protein: CASSRYGYTF
V gene: TRBV5-1; clone size: -; J gene: TRBJ2-3; D gene: TRBD1; CDR3 length: 15; CDR3 DNA: TGCGCCAGCAGCTTCGACAGGGTGGGCACAGATACGCAGTATTTT; CDR3 protein: CASSFDRVGTDTQYF
V gene: TRBV11-2; clone size: once; J gene: TRBJ2-2; D gene: -; CDR3 length: 13; CDR3 DNA: TGTGCCAGCAGCTTACAGGGCACCGGGGAGCTGTTTTTT; CDR3 protein: CASSLQGTGELFF
V gene: TRBV11-2; clone size: -; J gene: TRBJ1-4; D gene: TRBD1; CDR3 length: 14; CDR3 DNA: TGTGCCAGCAGCTCAGGACAGGGTGGCGAAAAACTGTTTTTT; CDR3 protein: CASSSGQGGEKLFF
V gene: TRBV7-9; clone size: -; J gene: TRBJ2-7; D gene: TRBD1; CDR3 length: 13; CDR3 DNA: TGTGCCAGCAGCTTAACAGGGGCCTACGAGCAGTACTTC; CDR3 protein: CASSLTGAYEQYF
V gene: TRBV29-1; clone size: -; J gene: TRBJ1-2; D gene: -; CDR3 length: 16; CDR3 DNA: TGCAGCGTTGAAGGATCAGGGTTCTCGGCAGGCTATGGCTACACCTTC; CDR3 protein: CSVEGSGFSAGYGYTF
V gene: TRBV2; clone size: -; J gene: TRBJ1-2; D gene: -; CDR3 length: 13; CDR3 DNA: TGTGCCAGCACTCCCGGGACAATCGGCGGCTACACCTTC; CDR3 protein: CASTPGTIGGYTF
V gene: TRBV27; clone size: -; J gene: TRBJ1-2; D gene: -; CDR3 length: 15; CDR3 DNA: TGTGCCAGCAGTTTTTACAGGGAATCTTCTTATGGCTACACCTTC; CDR3 protein: CASSFYRESSYGYTF
V gene: TRBV15; clone size: -; J gene: TRBJ2-1; D gene: TRBD2; CDR3 length: 16; CDR3 DNA: TGTGCCACCAGCGTCCGACTAGCGGGATATGTAAATGAGCAGTTCTTC; CDR3 protein: CATSVRLAGYVNEQFF
V gene: TRBV6-1; clone size: -; J gene: TRBJ2-3; D gene: TRBD1; CDR3 length: 14; CDR3 DNA: TGTGCCAGCAGTGGGACAGGGGGCGCAGATACGCAGTATTTT; CDR3 protein: CASSGTGGADTQYF
V gene: TRBV30; clone size: -; J gene: TRBJ1-5; D gene: TRBD1; CDR3 length: 13; CDR3 DNA: TGTGCCTGGAGAGGACAGGGGAATCAGCCCCAGCATTTT; CDR3 protein: CAWRGQGNQPQHF
V gene: TRBV5-1; clone size: -; J gene: TRBJ1-1; D gene: -; CDR3 length: 16; CDR3 DNA: TGCGCCAGCAGCTTGGGGGGATTAGGGGCGAACACTGAAGCTTTCTTT; CDR3 protein: CASSLGGLGANTEAFF
V gene: TRBV6-5; clone size: -; J gene: TRBJ2-7; D gene: -; CDR3 length: 14; CDR3 DNA: TGTGCCAGCAGTACAGAGGGTTTTAGCGACGAGCAGTACTTC; CDR3 protein: CASSTEGFSDEQYF